This T cell receptor (beta chain) was identified in a study of vaccination and CD4 T cells after COVID-19. Oncomine TCR Beta short-read sequencing was applied to DNA from cultured CD4+ T cells. From CD4+ T cells that had been cultured, genomic DNA was extracted. One entry per CDR3 protein results from TCRdb running MiXCR on the PCR reads. The sample comprises about 6,900 distinct CDR3 sequences, approximately 30% of which are singletons, and around a third rests with the top ten. As to this clonotype: Its antigen is still unknown.

Treatment: approximately nine-day PBMC culture with coronavirus spike peptide pools or control peptides (ViraFEST assay). Collection of the unexposed donor's CD4+ T cells took place before the COVID-19 pandemic (2011-2018). ViraFEST expanded antigen-specific T cells with peptide pools, then sequenced TCRs. Trimming took 5 bases from V and 8 from J, leaving 15 bases between them. Germline CDR1 and CDR2: SGHTA and FQGNSA. This CDR3 is built from 13 residues. The clonotype comes from a human donor in good health. The J gene is TRBJ1-2, the V gene TRBV7-2; D uncertain. Sequenced sample: CD4+ T cells from blood, cultured in vitro. Written as DNA, the CDR3 is TGTGCCAGCAGCCTCCGAAGGGAGAGAGGCTACACCTTC. Translated, it gives CASSLRRERGYTF.